Listed below are T cell receptor beta chains from one sample, sequenced in a study of shared clonotypes between healthy human individuals. Using immunoSEQ multiplex PCR, the repertoire was profiled, and TCRdb retains in-frame clones only, with some absent. The table lists fewer than 1.8 million clones, just under 99% of them singletons. Sequenced: naive CD4+ T cells sorted from blood. These receptor sequences come from a man aged 30 to 45 in good health. The CDR3 runs from the conserved cysteine through the conserved F or W. Fields, in order: J gene, clone size, V gene, D gene, CDR3 DNA, CDR3 protein. A D gene is named only where the DNA matches it firmly. Size is omitted from some rows. Given values are once, few, many or a class for expanded clones.

J: TRBJ2-7; size: .; V: TRBV5-5; D: .; DNA: TGTGCCAGCAGCTTGCTCCCAGGGCGATCCTACGAGCAGTACTTC; CDR3: CASSLLPGRSYEQYF
J: TRBJ1-2; size: once; V: TRBV5-1; D: .; DNA: TGCGCCAGCAGCTTGGCGGGGAGTTACGGCTACACCTTC; CDR3: CASSLAGSYGYTF
J: TRBJ2-6; size: .; V: TRBV10-3; D: .; DNA: TGTGCCATCAGCGGCTCATCTGGGGCCAACGTCCTGACTTTC; CDR3: CAISGSSGANVLTF
J: TRBJ1-2; size: .; V: TRBV5-1; D: .; DNA: TGCGCCAGCAGCTTGGGTCGGGGAGGCAACTATGGCTACACCTTC; CDR3: CASSLGRGGNYGYTF
J: TRBJ1-1; size: .; V: TRBV6-6; D: .; DNA: TGTGCCAGCAGTAAACATAGAGGTGAAGCTTTCTTT; CDR3: CASSKHRGEAFF
J: TRBJ1-1; size: .; V: TRBV9; D: .; DNA: TGTGCCAGCAGCCCTAGGGGGGGAACGACTGAAGCTTTCTTT; CDR3: CASSPRGGTTEAFF
J: TRBJ1-2; size: .; V: TRBV6-1; D: TRBD1; DNA: TGTGCCAGCAGTGCAACAGGGGTAGGCGGCTACACCTTC; CDR3: CASSATGVGGYTF
J: TRBJ2-7; size: .; V: TRBV28; D: TRBD2; DNA: TGTGCTATCCGGACTAGCGGTTACTACGAGCAGTACTTC; CDR3: CAIRTSGYYEQYF
J: TRBJ2-4; size: .; V: TRBV4-1; D: .; DNA: TGCGCCAGCAGCCCGGGACTAGCCAAAAACATTCAGTACTTC; CDR3: CASSPGLAKNIQYF
J: TRBJ2-5; size: once; V: TRBV9; D: TRBD2; DNA: TGTGCCAGCAGCGTGGCTAGCGGGAGGGCCGGGGAGACCCAGTACTTC; CDR3: CASSVASGRAGETQYF
J: TRBJ2-1; size: .; V: TRBV11-1; D: TRBD2; DNA: TGTGCCAGCAGCTCCGGGGGTAGCGGGAGGACCTCTGGGAATGAGCAGTTCTTC; CDR3: CASSSGGSGRTSGNEQFF
J: TRBJ2-3; size: .; V: TRBV10-3; D: TRBD2; DNA: TGTGCCATCAGTACTAGCGGGCGGGCAGATACGCAGTATTTT; CDR3: CAISTSGRADTQYF
J: TRBJ2-3; size: .; V: TRBV7-8; D: .; DNA: TGTGCCAGCAGCTTTAATCCTAGCACAGATACGCAGTATTTT; CDR3: CASSFNPSTDTQYF
J: TRBJ2-1; size: .; V: TRBV5-5; D: .; DNA: TGTGCCAGCAGCTCGCTAGGGGCCAATGAGCAGTTCTTC; CDR3: CASSSLGANEQFF
J: TRBJ2-1; size: .; V: TRBV9; D: TRBD1; DNA: TGTGCCAGCAGCGTACGGGACAGGGTTTTCACTGAGCAGTTCTTC; CDR3: CASSVRDRVFTEQFF
J: TRBJ1-5; size: .; V: TRBV7-8; D: TRBD1; DNA: TGTGCCAGCAGCCAGTACAGGGGAGTGGACAATCAGCCCCAGCATTTT; CDR3: CASSQYRGVDNQPQHF
J: TRBJ1-1; size: .; V: TRBV7-2; D: .; DNA: TGTGCCAGCAGCTCTCAGAGGGGGAATACTGAAGCTTTCTTT; CDR3: CASSSQRGNTEAFF
J: TRBJ2-7; size: .; V: TRBV29-1; D: TRBD2; DNA: TGCAGCGTTGAAGCTAGCGGGAAGACCTACGAGCAGTACTTC; CDR3: CSVEASGKTYEQYF
J: TRBJ1-4; size: .; V: TRBV6-1; D: .; DNA: TGTGCCAGCAGGCAGGAGGTCATAACTAATGAAAAACTGTTTTTT; CDR3: CASRQEVITNEKLFF
J: TRBJ1-1; size: .; V: TRBV7-9; D: TRBD1; DNA: TGTGCCAGCAGCTTAGGGGACAGGGTGAACACTGAAGCTTTCTTT; CDR3: CASSLGDRVNTEAFF
J: TRBJ1-2; size: .; V: TRBV7-8; D: TRBD1; DNA: TGTGCCAGCAGCCCAAGTGGTTGGACAGGGGGCTATGGCTACACCTTC; CDR3: CASSPSGWTGGYGYTF
J: TRBJ2-5; size: .; V: TRBV14; D: .; DNA: TGTGCCAGCAGCCGGGCCTTTCAAGAGACCCAGTACTTC; CDR3: CASSRAFQETQYF
J: TRBJ1-1; size: .; V: TRBV10-1; D: .; DNA: TGCGCCAGCAGTGAGTCCGGCACCAACACTGAAGCTTTCTTT; CDR3: CASSESGTNTEAFF
J: TRBJ2-1; size: .; V: TRBV5-6; D: .; DNA: TGTGCCAGCAGCTTGGGGTGGGGGCCCCCCTCCTACAATGAGCAGTTCTTC; CDR3: CASSLGWGPPSYNEQFF
J: TRBJ1-2; size: .; V: TRBV6-6; D: TRBD1; DNA: TGTGCCAGCAGTTACTCTGGACAGGGCGGCTACACCTTC; CDR3: CASSYSGQGGYTF
J: TRBJ2-1; size: .; V: TRBV28; D: .; DNA: TGTGCCAGCAGTCCAGCCGGGACAAGAAATGAGCAGTTCTTC; CDR3: CASSPAGTRNEQFF
J: TRBJ2-7; size: .; V: TRBV7-8; D: TRBD2; DNA: TGTGCCAGCAGCCGAGCGGGAGAAATGAACGAGCAGTACTTC; CDR3: CASSRAGEMNEQYF
J: TRBJ1-1; size: .; V: TRBV28; D: TRBD1; DNA: TGTGCCAGCAGCCAGGGGGGGTCTGGCACTGAAGCTTTCTTT; CDR3: CASSQGGSGTEAFF
J: TRBJ2-7; size: .; V: TRBV5-5; D: .; DNA: TGTGCCAGCAGACCTCCGGACTTGTCCTCCTACGAGCAGTACTTC; CDR3: CASRPPDLSSYEQYF
J: TRBJ2-4; size: .; V: TRBV4-3; D: .; DNA: TGCGCCAGCAGCCAAGACAGGTTTAACATTCAGTACTTC; CDR3: CASSQDRFNIQYF
J: TRBJ2-1; size: .; V: TRBV5-1; D: TRBD1; DNA: TGCGCCAGCACAACGACAGGGGACTACAATGAGCAGTTCTTC; CDR3: CASTTTGDYNEQFF
J: TRBJ2-7; size: .; V: TRBV7-6; D: TRBD1; DNA: TGTGCCAGCAGCTTAGGGGACAGGGACTACGAGCAGTACTTC; CDR3: CASSLGDRDYEQYF
J: TRBJ2-5; size: .; V: TRBV19; D: TRBD1; DNA: TGTGCCAGTAGTCCATACCGGGACAGGGAAAAAGAGACCCAGTACTTC; CDR3: CASSPYRDREKETQYF
J: TRBJ1-4; size: .; V: TRBV9; D: .; DNA: TGTGCCAGCAGCTCCAGTTCTAATGAAAAACTGTTTTTT; CDR3: CASSSSSNEKLFF
J: TRBJ2-3; size: .; V: TRBV5-1; D: .; DNA: TGCGCCAGCAGCTCCGAGGTCATATCCACAGATACGCAGTATTTT; CDR3: CASSSEVISTDTQYF
J: TRBJ2-3; size: .; V: TRBV18; D: .; DNA: TGTGCCAGCTCACCCAGGGGGGAGGATACGCAGTATTTT; CDR3: CASSPRGEDTQYF
J: TRBJ2-1; size: .; V: TRBV2; D: .; DNA: TGTGCCAGCAGTGGTCCGGTCTCCTACAATGAGCAGTTCTTC; CDR3: CASSGPVSYNEQFF
J: TRBJ2-7; size: .; V: TRBV28; D: TRBD1; DNA: TGTGCCAGCGACAGGGGATACGAGCAGTACTTC; CDR3: CASDRGYEQYF
J: TRBJ2-7; size: .; V: TRBV28; D: .; DNA: TGTGCCAGCAGGAGGGACCGACAGGCCTACGAGCAGTACTTC; CDR3: CASRRDRQAYEQYF
J: TRBJ2-3; size: .; V: TRBV9; D: TRBD2; DNA: TGTGCCAGCAGCGTAGAGGGACTAGCGGATACGCAGTATTTT; CDR3: CASSVEGLADTQYF
J: TRBJ2-2; size: .; V: TRBV7-6; D: .; DNA: TGTGCCAGCAGCCTAGTCATCCCCGGGGAGCTGTTTTTT; CDR3: CASSLVIPGELFF
J: TRBJ2-1; size: .; V: TRBV4-1; D: .; DNA: TGCGCCAGCAGCCAAGAGCCCCACCAAATATACAATGAGCAGTTCTTC; CDR3: CASSQEPHQIYNEQFF
J: TRBJ2-7; size: once; V: TRBV7-3; D: .; DNA: TGTGCCAGCAGCTTAAAAGGAACAGGCTCCTACGAGCAGTACTTC; CDR3: CASSLKGTGSYEQYF
J: TRBJ1-5; size: .; V: TRBV4-3; D: .; DNA: TGCGCCAGCAGCCAAGTACCTAATCAGCCCCAGCATTTT; CDR3: CASSQVPNQPQHF